One sample yielded the 6 T cell receptor beta chains listed below, sequenced in a study of blood T cell repertoires in COVID-19. TCRdb's copy holds only in-frame clones and misses some; the assay was immunoSEQ multiplex PCR. The table shows about 170,000 clones, with about nine tenths occurring only once. Sequencing was performed on peripheral blood. These receptors were obtained from a man younger than 30 with COVID-19, enrolled during active disease.

The chain is built from TRBV2 and TRBJ2-2; a possible D gene is TRBD1 (7 bases). The CDR3 contains 14 residues. The germline V and J ends were trimmed by 6 bases and 3 bases, with 11 bases remaining between them. Germline values: CDR1 SNHLY, CDR2 FYNNEI. CDR3 in DNA: TGTGCCAGCAGGGCGGGACAGTACACCGGGGAGCTGTTTTTT. This gives the protein CASRAGQYTGELFF.

The rearrangement links TRBV7-9 to TRBJ2-7, with 9 bases that match TRBD1. This CDR3 is built from 15 residues. Germline V lookup: CDR1 SEHNR, CDR2 FQNEAQ (reference sequence). V lost 6 bases and J lost 3; bases outside the gene matches: 9. As DNA, the CDR3 is TGTGCCAGCAGTTCCCCCGACAGGGGGGGCTACGAGCAGTACTTC. It specifies CASSSPDRGGYEQYF.

This chain links TRBV27 with TRBJ2-7; 11 positions match TRBD2. The V gene end was trimmed by 8 bases and the J gene end by 3 bases; junction bases not matched to a gene: 12. The germline V gene encodes CDR1 MNHEY and CDR2 SMNVEV (reference sequence). CDR3 length equals 16 residues. The CDR3 reads CASAYSRTSGLYEQYF. The CDR3 DNA follows: TGTGCCAGCGCCTACTCTCGGACTAGCGGGCTCTACGAGCAGTACTTC.

The rearrangement uses TRBV19 and TRBJ2-1; perhaps TRBD1 as D (6 bases). Germline-derived CDR1 and CDR2 are LNHDA and SQIVND (reference sequence). The CDR3 extends over 14 amino acids. Trimming removed 7 bases at V and 5 bases at J, with 15 bases between. In DNA form, the CDR3 reads TGTGCCAGTACCCGAGGGACACCTAACAATGAGCAGTTCTTC. Its translation is CASTRGTPNNEQFF. Filled out from reference TRBV19 and TRBJ2-1, the complete variable domain reads DGGITQSPKYLFRKEGQNVTLSCEQNLNHDAMYWYRQDPGQGLRLIYYSQIVNDFQKGDIAEGYSVSREKKESFPLTVTSAQKNPTAFYLCASTRGTPNNEQFFGPGTRLTVL.

This chain links TRBV7-2 with TRBJ2-7, with TRBD1 matching 7 bases. This CDR3 has 15 residues. V trimming: 5 bases; J trimming: 7 bases; junction bases outside the gene matches: 14. CDR1 is SGHTA and CDR2 is FQGNSA in the germline V gene. The CDR3 DNA follows: TGTGCCAGCAGCATCGGGACAGAACGTTTTTGGGAGCAGTACTTC. It encodes CASSIGTERFWEQYF.

This chain joins TRBV28 and TRBJ2-7, with TRBD2 matching over 16 bases. The CDR3 has 16 amino acids. Germline V lookup: CDR1 MDHEN, CDR2 SYDVKM. V lost 5 bases to trimming and J lost 4 bases; unmatched junction nucleotides: 5. CDR3 bases: TGTGCCAGCAGTGGGGGGGGACTAGCGGGAGGGTACGAGCAGTACTTC. Protein sequence: CASSGGGLAGGYEQYF.